A selection of T cell receptor beta chains follows, all from one sample in a study of blood T cells in healthy people across ages. TCRdb re-called the 5' RACE reads with MiXCR, one entry per CDR3 protein. The sample lists fewer than 800,000 distinct CDR3 sequences, about 34% occurring once. Specimen: blood. These receptor sequences come from a woman of 80 years or more in good health. Each CDR3 is given with its conserved first and last residue. The D gene is left open where the match is weak. Not all rows give a size; the values are once, few, many and, for expanded clones, a class.

D gene | clone size | J gene | V gene | CDR3 DNA | CDR3 protein
TRBD2 | - | TRBJ2-2 | TRBV5-1 | TGCGCCAGCAGCTGGGGAGGGAACGCCGGGGAGCTGTTTTTT | CASSWGGNAGELFF
- | many | TRBJ2-5 | TRBV7-9 | TGTGCCAGCAGCAGCACTAGCATCCAAGAGACCCAGTACTTC | CASSSTSIQETQYF
TRBD2 | few | TRBJ2-1 | TRBV7-2 | TGTGCCAGCAGTCGTATAGACGGAGCGGGGGGAAACAATGAGCAGTTCTTC | CASSRIDGAGGNNEQFF
- | - | TRBJ2-3 | TRBV20-1 | TGCAGTGCACCGCCAAGCACAGATACGCAGTATTTT | CSAPPSTDTQYF
TRBD1 | few | TRBJ1-1 | TRBV7-3 | TGTGCCAGCAGCCTCCCGGGACAGGGCCCGGGGGAAGCTTTCTTT | CASSLPGQGPGEAFF
TRBD1 | - | TRBJ2-4 | TRBV7-9 | TGTGCCAGCAGCTTATTAGGGGACAGGGCTATGGGAGCCAAAAACATTCAGTACTTC | CASSLLGDRAMGAKNIQYF
- | many | TRBJ1-2 | TRBV7-9 | TGTGCCAGCAGCTTGGGACGGGCGTACGCTGGCTATGGCTACACCTTC | CASSLGRAYAGYGYTF
- | once | TRBJ2-3 | TRBV12-3/TRBV12-4 | TGTGCCAGCAGTTGGAGGCAGAGAGCAGATACGCAGTATTTT | CASSWRQRADTQYF
- | few | TRBJ1-5 | TRBV20-1 | TGCAGTGCTAGTGTCTTAGGGCTAGCGAGCAATCAGCCCCAGCATTTT | CSASVLGLASNQPQHF
- | many | TRBJ2-5 | TRBV7-8 | TGTGCCAGCAGCCTAAGCCGAACGGGGACCCAGTACTTC | CASSLSRTGTQYF
TRBD1 | few | TRBJ1-4 | TRBV20-1 | TGCAGTGCTGACCACAGGGGGGATGGTGAAAAACTGTTTTTT | CSADHRGDGEKLFF
- | many | TRBJ2-7 | TRBV20-1 | TGCAGTGCTAGCTATCGCGCTAGCCCTGCCGAGCAGTACTTC | CSASYRASPAEQYF
- | few | TRBJ2-5 | TRBV11-2 | TGTGCCAGCAGCAACGCCCCCCCGGGGACCCAGTACTTC | CASSNAPPGTQYF
- | few | TRBJ1-1 | TRBV25-1 | TGTGCCAGCAGTGAATTTAAGGGTATGAACACTGAAGCTTTCTTT | CASSEFKGMNTEAFF
- | many | TRBJ2-5 | TRBV20-1 | TGCAGTGCCGAGGGGGGGGAAGAGACCCAGTACTTC | CSAEGGEETQYF
TRBD2 | - | TRBJ2-1 | TRBV28 | TGTGCCAGCAGTTTTCCAGCCCGGGCTAGCGGGCTTAGGAATGAGCAGTTCTTC | CASSFPARASGLRNEQFF
TRBD1 | - | TRBJ2-5 | TRBV7-6 | TGTGCCAGCAGCTATGACAGGGACAAGACCCAGTACTTC | CASSYDRDKTQYF
- | many | TRBJ2-1 | TRBV9 | TGTGCCAGCAGCGCTCCACCTCCTAAGGTCATGGGTAATGAGCAGTTCTTC | CASSAPPPKVMGNEQFF
TRBD1 | - | TRBJ1-1 | TRBV6-2/TRBV6-3 | TGTGCCAGCAGTCAATTGACAGGGGGATCTGGCACTGAAGCTTTCTTT | CASSQLTGGSGTEAFF
- | - | TRBJ2-3 | TRBV5-1 | TGCGCCAGCAGCTCGGCCTCATTCGATACACAGTATTTT | CASSSASFDTQYF
TRBD2 | few | TRBJ2-3 | TRBV20-1 | TGCAGTGCTAGAGAAGCGGGGGATGGCACAGATACGCAGTATTTT | CSAREAGDGTDTQYF
TRBD2 | many | TRBJ2-1 | TRBV7-9 | TGTGCCAGCAGCAGTAGCGGGGGGGGCTCGTTTGAGCAGTTCTTC | CASSSSGGGSFEQFF
TRBD1 | - | TRBJ1-6 | TRBV12-3/TRBV12-4 | TGTGCCAGCAGTTATGACCGGCGAGGGGGCCGAAGTCGTTCACCCCTCCACTTT | CASSYDRRGGRSRSPLHF
- | many | TRBJ2-7 | TRBV29-1 | TGCAGTTGGACAGACCTCTCCTACGAGCAGTACTTC | CSWTDLSYEQYF
TRBD1 | many | TRBJ2-7 | TRBV7-2 | TGTGCCAGCAGCTGGGGGACAGGGGGCAGCTACGAGCAGTACTTC | CASSWGTGGSYEQYF
- | - | TRBJ1-5 | TRBV5-6 | TGTGCCAGCAGCTTGGACCTGGGACAGCCCCAGCATTTT | CASSLDLGQPQHF
- | many | TRBJ2-3 | TRBV10-3 | TGTGCCATCAGTGCACAGGGCACAGATACGCAGTATTTT | CAISAQGTDTQYF
TRBD2 | few | TRBJ2-5 | TRBV7-8 | TGTGCCAGCAGCAAACCCAGCGGGGGGGTAGATGAGCAGTACTTC | CASSKPSGGVDEQYF
TRBD1 | many | TRBJ2-3 | TRBV5-1 | TGCGCCAGCAGCAAGGGGGACAGGGGAAGCACAGATACGCAGTATTTT | CASSKGDRGSTDTQYF
- | - | TRBJ2-5 | TRBV4-1 | TGCGCCAGCAGCCAAGAGCCGGGACCCTGGGGAGAGACCCAGTACTTC | CASSQEPGPWGETQYF